This paragraph reports one TCR beta chain. The data were taken from a study of Tregs in tolerant kidney transplant recipients. Only in-frame clones appear in the TCRdb table, and some are missing; sequencing was by immunoSEQ multiplex PCR. The sample has about 110,000 clones, 90% seen once. Between the trimmed V and J ends, which lost 2 bases and 5 bases, there was a span of 12 bases. The V gene's germline CDR1 is SGHTA and CDR2 FQGNSA. The CDR3 has 15 amino acids. Sequenced here: CD4+ T cells from blood, sampled before the transplant. J is TRBJ2-2 and V is TRBV7-2; D is perhaps TRBD2 (6 bases). This TCR was recovered from a human donor who received a combined kidney and bone marrow transplant. The CDR3 is CASSLNPAGTGELFF. The CDR3 region has the DNA TGTGCCAGCAGCTTAAACCCGGCGGGGACCGGGGAGCTGTTTTTT.